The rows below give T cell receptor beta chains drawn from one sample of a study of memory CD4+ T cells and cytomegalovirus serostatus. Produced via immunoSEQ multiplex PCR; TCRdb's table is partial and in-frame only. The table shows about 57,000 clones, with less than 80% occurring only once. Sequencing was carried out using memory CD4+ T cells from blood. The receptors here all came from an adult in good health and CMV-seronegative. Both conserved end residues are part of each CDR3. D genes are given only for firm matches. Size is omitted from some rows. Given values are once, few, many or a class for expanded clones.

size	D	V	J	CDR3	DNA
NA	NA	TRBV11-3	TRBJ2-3	CASSPGTYPGDTQYF	TGTGCCAGCAGCCCCGGGACCTACCCTGGGGATACGCAGTATTTT
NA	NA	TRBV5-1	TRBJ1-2	CASSKSTKSYGYTF	TGCGCCAGCAGCAAGTCGACCAAAAGCTATGGCTACACCTTC
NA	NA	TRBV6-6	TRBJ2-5	CASSYAQETQYF	TGTGCCAGCAGTTACGCCCAAGAGACCCAGTACTTC
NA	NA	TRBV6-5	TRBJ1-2	CASSENKRAGGYTF	TGTGCCAGCAGTGAAAATAAGAGGGCGGGCGGCTACACCTTC
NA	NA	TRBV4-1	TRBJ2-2	CASSQGTERTGELFF	TGCGCCAGCAGCCAAGGCACCGAGCGCACCGGGGAGCTGTTTTTT
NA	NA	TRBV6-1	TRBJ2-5	CASSEWRAGTTQYF	TGTGCCAGCAGTGAATGGAGGGCAGGGACGACCCAGTACTTC
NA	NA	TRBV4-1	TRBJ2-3	CASSHLRSEDTQYF	TGCGCCAGCAGCCACTTACGTTCGGAAGATACGCAGTATTTT
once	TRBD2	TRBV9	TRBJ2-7	CASSRSGTGSYEQYF	TGTGCCAGCAGTCGTAGCGGGACGGGCTCCTACGAGCAGTACTTC
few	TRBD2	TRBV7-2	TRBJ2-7	CASSTTSGRGEQYF	TGTGCCAGCAGCACGACTAGCGGAAGAGGGGAGCAGTACTTC
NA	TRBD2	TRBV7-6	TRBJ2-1	CASSPPQRGKVNEQFF	TGTGCCAGCAGCCCCCCCCAGCGGGGGAAGGTCAATGAGCAGTTCTTC
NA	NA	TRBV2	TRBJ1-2	CASSEQGGDGYTF	TGTGCCAGCAGTGAGCAGGGTGGAGATGGCTACACCTTC
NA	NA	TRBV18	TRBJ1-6	CASSPADPTLHF	TGTGCCAGCTCACCGGCAGACCCCACGCTCCACTTT
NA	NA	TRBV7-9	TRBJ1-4	CASTSGVTNEKLFF	TGTGCCAGCACCTCAGGGGTTACTAATGAAAAACTGTTTTTT
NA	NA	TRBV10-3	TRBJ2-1	CATAPGVNEQFF	TGTGCCACCGCTCCGGGAGTTAATGAGCAGTTCTTC
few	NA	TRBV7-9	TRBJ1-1	CASSLGLTTEAFF	TGTGCCAGCAGCTTAGGGTTGACGACTGAAGCTTTCTTT
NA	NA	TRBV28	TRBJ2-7	CVVQGIYEQYF	TGTGTGGTACAGGGAATCTACGAGCAGTACTTC
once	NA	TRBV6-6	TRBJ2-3	CASSRQPKDTQYF	TGTGCCAGCAGCCGACAACCGAAGGATACGCAGTATTTT
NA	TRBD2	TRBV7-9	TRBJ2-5	CASSLVAGLGETQYF	TGTGCCAGCAGCTTAGTAGCAGGACTAGGGGAGACCCAGTACTTC
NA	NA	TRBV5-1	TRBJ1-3	CASSTPSSGNTIYF	TGCGCCAGCAGCACCCCGTCCTCTGGAAACACCATATATTTT
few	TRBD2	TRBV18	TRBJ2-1	CASSPPGTSGSHEQFF	TGTGCCAGCTCACCACCGGGGACTAGCGGGAGTCATGAGCAGTTCTTC
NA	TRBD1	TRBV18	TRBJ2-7	CASSQPGQFEQYF	TGTGCCAGCTCACAACCGGGACAGTTCGAGCAGTACTTC
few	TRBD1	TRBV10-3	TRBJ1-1	CAIRETGDTEAFF	TGTGCCATCAGGGAGACAGGGGACACTGAAGCTTTCTTT
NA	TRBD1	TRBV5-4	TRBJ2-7	CASSRTGGAGAYEQYF	TGTGCCAGCAGTCGAACAGGGGGCGCAGGTGCGTACGAGCAGTACTTC
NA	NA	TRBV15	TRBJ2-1	CATSRDRGSNEQFF	TGTGCCACCAGCAGAGATAGGGGCAGCAATGAGCAGTTCTTC
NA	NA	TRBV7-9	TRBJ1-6	CASSPSGGGYNSPLHF	TGTGCCAGCAGCCCCAGTGGGGGAGGTTATAATTCACCCCTCCACTTT
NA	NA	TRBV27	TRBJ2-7	CASSIIQPYGQFGYEQYF	TGTGCCAGCAGTATAATACAGCCCTACGGACAGTTTGGTTACGAGCAGTACTTC
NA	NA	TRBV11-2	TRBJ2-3	CASSLGFLGASTDTQYF	TGTGCCAGCAGCTTAGGATTCTTGGGGGCAAGCACAGATACGCAGTATTTT
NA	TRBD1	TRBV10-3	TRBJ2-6	CAISVDRIPKPGANVLTF	TGTGCCATCAGTGTGGACAGGATACCCAAGCCTGGGGCCAACGTCCTGACTTTC
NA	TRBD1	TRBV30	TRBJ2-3	CAWGRQGSTDTQYF	TGTGCCTGGGGGAGACAGGGGAGCACAGATACGCAGTATTTT
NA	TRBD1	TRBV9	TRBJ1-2	CASSVKGQGYYTF	TGTGCCAGCAGCGTAAAGGGACAGGGCTACTACACCTTC
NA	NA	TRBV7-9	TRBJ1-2	CASSLYTEDYGYTF	TGTGCCAGCAGCTTATATACGGAAGACTATGGCTACACCTTC
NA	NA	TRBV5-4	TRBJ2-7	CASSTDLGRFGEQYF	TGTGCCAGCAGCACCGACCTTGGACGGTTTGGTGAGCAGTACTTC
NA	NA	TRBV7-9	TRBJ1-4	CASHVFNEKLFF	TGTGCCAGCCACGTCTTTAATGAAAAACTGTTTTTT
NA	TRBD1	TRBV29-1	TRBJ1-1	CSVGQINTEAFF	TGCAGCGTGGGACAGATTAACACTGAAGCTTTCTTT
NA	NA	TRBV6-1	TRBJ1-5	CASSGTSNQPQHF	TGTGCCAGCTCAGGGACGAGCAATCAGCCCCAGCATTTT
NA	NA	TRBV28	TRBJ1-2	CASSSPGTSGYTF	TGTGCCAGCAGCTCCCCGGGGACCAGTGGCTACACCTTC
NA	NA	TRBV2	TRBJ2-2	CASKESASNTGELFF	TGTGCCAGCAAAGAATCGGCCTCGAACACCGGGGAGCTGTTTTTT
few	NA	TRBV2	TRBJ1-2	CASGRMEGYTF	TGTGCCAGCGGGCGAATGGAGGGCTACACCTTC
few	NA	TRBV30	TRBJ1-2	CAWSVHRVSYGYTF	TGTGCCTGGAGTGTACACAGGGTTAGTTATGGCTACACCTTC
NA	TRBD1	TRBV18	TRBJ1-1	CASSPQGTGRNTEAFF	TGTGCCAGCTCACCACAAGGGACAGGGAGGAACACTGAAGCTTTCTTT
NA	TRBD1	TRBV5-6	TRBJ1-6	CASSLGDRVSSPLHF	TGTGCCAGCAGCTTGGGGGACAGGGTATCCTCACCCCTCCACTTT
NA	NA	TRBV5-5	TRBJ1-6	CASKTDVNSVTSPLHF	TGTGCCAGCAAAACGGACGTGAATTCGGTGACTTCACCCCTCCACTTT
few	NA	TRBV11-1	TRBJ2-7	CASSQSQGLLWYEQYF	TGTGCCAGCAGTCAATCCCAGGGTCTTCTTTGGTACGAGCAGTACTTC
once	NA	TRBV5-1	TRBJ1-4	CASSTMDSEKLFF	TGCGCCAGCAGTACAATGGACAGTGAAAAACTGTTTTTT
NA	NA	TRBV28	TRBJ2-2	CASYYTNTGELFF	TGTGCCAGCTACTACACGAACACCGGGGAGCTGTTTTTT
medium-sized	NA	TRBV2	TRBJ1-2	CASSDEGQHYGYTF	TGTGCCAGCAGTGACGAAGGACAACACTATGGCTACACCTTC
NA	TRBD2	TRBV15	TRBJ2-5	CATSRDRGRGKAQYF	TGTGCCACCAGCAGAGATCGGGGGAGGGGTAAGGCCCAGTACTTC
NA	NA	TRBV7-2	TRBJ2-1	CASSWAAGEQFF	TGTGCCAGCAGCTGGGCTGCGGGTGAGCAGTTCTTC
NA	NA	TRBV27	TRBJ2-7	CASSITGTSRGEQYF	TGTGCCAGCAGTATAACCGGGACGAGTAGGGGCGAGCAGTACTTC
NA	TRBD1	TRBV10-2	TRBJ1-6	CASSGGRGLGVNSPLHF	TGCGCCAGCAGTGGAGGCAGGGGGTTGGGGGTTAATTCACCCCTCCACTTT
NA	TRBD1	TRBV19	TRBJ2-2	CASSRTGGTGELFF	TGTGCCAGTAGCCGGACAGGGGGCACCGGGGAGCTGTTTTTT
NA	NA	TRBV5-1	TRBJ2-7	CASSLGGRGEQYF	TGCGCCAGCAGCTTGGGGGGGAGAGGTGAGCAGTACTTC
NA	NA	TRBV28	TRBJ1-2	CASRQSGNYGYTF	TGTGCCAGCAGGCAGAGTGGGAACTATGGCTACACCTTC
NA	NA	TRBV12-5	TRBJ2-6	CASGLMVGANVLTF	TGTGCTAGTGGTTTGATGGTGGGGGCCAACGTCCTGACTTTC
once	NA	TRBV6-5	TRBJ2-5	CASSKGLQETQYF	TGTGCCAGCAGTAAAGGACTGCAAGAGACCCAGTACTTC
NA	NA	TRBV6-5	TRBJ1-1	CASRSLTAVNTEAFF	TGTGCCAGCAGGTCCTTAACAGCGGTGAACACTGAAGCTTTCTTT
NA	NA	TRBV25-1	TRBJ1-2	CASSAGLGGYTF	TGTGCCAGCAGTGCGGGCCTGGGTGGCTACACCTTC
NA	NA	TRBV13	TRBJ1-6	CASSFSDNSPLHF	TGTGCCAGCAGCTTCAGCGATAATTCACCCCTCCACTTT